This entry lists 2 T cell receptor beta chains sequenced from one sample in a study of shared clonotypes between healthy human individuals. Only in-frame clones appear in the TCRdb table, and some are missing; sequencing was by immunoSEQ multiplex PCR. Of 2.5 million or so clones listed, over 85% are singletons. Sequenced input: naive CD4+ T cells sorted from blood. Stated subset: CD45RA+ positively selected. These receptors were taken from a man younger than 35 in good health.

This sequence joins TRBV30 and TRBJ2-2; 10 nucleotides line up with TRBD1. J lost 4 bases, V lost 4 bases, and 6 bases had no gene match. The CDR3 runs 15 residues. CDR1 GTSNPN and CDR2 SVGIG come from the germline V gene (reference sequence). Written as DNA, the CDR3 is TGTGCCTGGACACGACAGGGGGCAATCACCGGGGAGCTGTTTTTT. Translating gives CAWTRQGAITGELFF.

The V and J genes are TRBV5-1 and TRBJ2-3, with 10 bases matching TRBD2. Per the germline V gene, CDR1 is SGHRS and CDR2 is YFSETQ. Unmatched junction bases numbered 1, after V lost 2 bases and J lost 4 bases. This CDR3 contains 14 residues. The CDR3 bases are TGCGCCAGCAGCTTCGGACTAGCGGCAGATACGCAGTATTTT. Protein product: CASSFGLAADTQYF.